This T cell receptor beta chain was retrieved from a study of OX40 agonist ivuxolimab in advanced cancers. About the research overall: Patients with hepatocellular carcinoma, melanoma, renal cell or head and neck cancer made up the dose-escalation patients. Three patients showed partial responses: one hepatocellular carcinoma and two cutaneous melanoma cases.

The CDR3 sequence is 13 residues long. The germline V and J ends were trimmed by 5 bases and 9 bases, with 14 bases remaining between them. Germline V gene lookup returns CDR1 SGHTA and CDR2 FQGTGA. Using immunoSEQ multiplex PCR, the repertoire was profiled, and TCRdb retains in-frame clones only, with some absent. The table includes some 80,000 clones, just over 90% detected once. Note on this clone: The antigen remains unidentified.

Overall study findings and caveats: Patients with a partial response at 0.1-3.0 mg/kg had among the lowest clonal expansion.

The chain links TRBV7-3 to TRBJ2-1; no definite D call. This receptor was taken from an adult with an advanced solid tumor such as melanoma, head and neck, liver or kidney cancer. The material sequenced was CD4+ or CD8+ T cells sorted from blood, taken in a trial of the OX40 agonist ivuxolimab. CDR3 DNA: TGTGCCAGCAGCACCTCGACATTGAGTGAGCAGTTCTTC. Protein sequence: CASSTSTLSEQFF.